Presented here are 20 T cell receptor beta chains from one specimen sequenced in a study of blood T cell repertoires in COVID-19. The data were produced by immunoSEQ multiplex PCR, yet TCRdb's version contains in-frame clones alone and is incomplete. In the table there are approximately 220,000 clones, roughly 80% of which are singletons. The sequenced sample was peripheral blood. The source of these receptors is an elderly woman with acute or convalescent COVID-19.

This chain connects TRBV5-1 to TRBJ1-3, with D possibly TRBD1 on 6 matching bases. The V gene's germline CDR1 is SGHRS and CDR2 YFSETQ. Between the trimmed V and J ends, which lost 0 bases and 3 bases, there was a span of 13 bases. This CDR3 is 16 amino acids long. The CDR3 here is CASSLDGGAGGNTIYF. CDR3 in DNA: TGCGCCAGCAGCTTGGATGGGGGGGCAGGTGGAAACACCATATATTTT.

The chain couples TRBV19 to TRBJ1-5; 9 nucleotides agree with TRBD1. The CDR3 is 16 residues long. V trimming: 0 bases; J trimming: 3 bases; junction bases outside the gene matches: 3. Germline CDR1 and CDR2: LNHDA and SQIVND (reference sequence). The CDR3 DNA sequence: TGTGCCAGTAGTATAGACGGGACAGGGAACAATCAGCCCCAGCATTTT. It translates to CASSIDGTGNNQPQHF.

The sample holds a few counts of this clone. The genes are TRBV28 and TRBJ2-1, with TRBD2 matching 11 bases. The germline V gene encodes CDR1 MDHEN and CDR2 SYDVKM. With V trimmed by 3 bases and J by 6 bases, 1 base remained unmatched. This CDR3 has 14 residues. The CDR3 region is CASSFSGGANEQFF. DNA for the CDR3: TGTGCCAGCAGTTTTAGCGGGGGGGCCAATGAGCAGTTCTTC.

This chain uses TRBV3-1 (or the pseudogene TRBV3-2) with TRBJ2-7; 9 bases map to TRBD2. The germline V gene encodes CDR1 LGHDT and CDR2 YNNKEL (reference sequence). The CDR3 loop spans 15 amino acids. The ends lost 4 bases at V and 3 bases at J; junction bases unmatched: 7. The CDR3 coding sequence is TGTGCCAGCAGCCCATCTTGGCGGGAGGGCTACGAGCAGTACTTC. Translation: CASSPSWREGYEQYF.

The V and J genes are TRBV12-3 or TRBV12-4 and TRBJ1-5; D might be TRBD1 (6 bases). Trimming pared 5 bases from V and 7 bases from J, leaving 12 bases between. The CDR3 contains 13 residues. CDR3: CASSLKGTQPQHF. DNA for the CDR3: TGTGCCAGCAGTCTCAAGGGGACACAGCCCCAGCATTTT.

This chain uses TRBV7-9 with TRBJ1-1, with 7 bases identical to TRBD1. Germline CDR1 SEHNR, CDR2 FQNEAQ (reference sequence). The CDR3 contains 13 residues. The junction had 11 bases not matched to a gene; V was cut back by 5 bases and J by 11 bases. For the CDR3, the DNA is TGTGCCAGCAGCGTTCAGGGACAGCCCTCTGCTTTCTTT. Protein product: CASSVQGQPSAFF.

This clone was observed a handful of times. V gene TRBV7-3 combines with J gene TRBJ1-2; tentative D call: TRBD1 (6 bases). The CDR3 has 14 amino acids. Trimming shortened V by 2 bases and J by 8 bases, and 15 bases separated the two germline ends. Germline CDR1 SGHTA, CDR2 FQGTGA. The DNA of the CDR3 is TGTGCCAGCAGCTTAGGTCCAGGGGAGAGCGGCTACACCTTC. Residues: CASSLGPGESGYTF. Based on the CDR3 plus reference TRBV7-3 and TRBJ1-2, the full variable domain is GAGVSQTPSNKVTEKGKYVELRCDPISGHTALYWYRQSLGQGPEFLIYFQGTGAADDSGLPNDRFFAVRPEGSVSTLKIQRTERGDSAVYLCASSLGPGESGYTFGSGTRLTVV.

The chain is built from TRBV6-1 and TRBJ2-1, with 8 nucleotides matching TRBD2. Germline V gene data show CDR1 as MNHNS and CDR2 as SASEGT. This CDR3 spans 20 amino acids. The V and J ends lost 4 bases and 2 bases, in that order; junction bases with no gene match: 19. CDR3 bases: TGTGCCAGCAGTGGGACTTGGACTAGCAGTCTTCTCTCCCCCTACAATGAGCAGTTCTTC. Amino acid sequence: CASSGTWTSSLLSPYNEQFF.

CDR3 sequence: CASSLNAYNEQFF. The CDR3 DNA sequence: TGTGCCAGCAGCTTAAATGCGTACAATGAGCAGTTCTTC. The rearrangement uses TRBV11-3 and TRBJ2-1; D is uncertain. Trimming pared 2 bases from V and 4 bases from J, leaving 6 bases between. The CDR3 consists of 13 residues. The germline gives CDR1 SGHNT, CDR2 YENEEA.

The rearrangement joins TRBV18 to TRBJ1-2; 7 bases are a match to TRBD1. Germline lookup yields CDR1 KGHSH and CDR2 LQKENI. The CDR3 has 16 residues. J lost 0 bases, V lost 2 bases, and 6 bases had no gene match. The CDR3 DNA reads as TGTGCCAGCTCACCAAGCCGGGACAGTACTAACTATGGCTACACCTTC. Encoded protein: CASSPSRDSTNYGYTF.

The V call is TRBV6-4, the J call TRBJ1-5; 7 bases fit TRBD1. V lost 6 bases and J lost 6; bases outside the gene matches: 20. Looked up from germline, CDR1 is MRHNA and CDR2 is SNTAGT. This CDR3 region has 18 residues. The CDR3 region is CASSVKTGITRNGQPQHF. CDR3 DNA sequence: TGTGCCAGCAGCGTAAAGACAGGGATAACTCGTAACGGTCAGCCCCAGCATTTT.

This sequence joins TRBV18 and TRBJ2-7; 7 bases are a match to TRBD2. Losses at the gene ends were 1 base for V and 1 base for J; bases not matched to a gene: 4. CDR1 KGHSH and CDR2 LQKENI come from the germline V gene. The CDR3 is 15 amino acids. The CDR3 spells CASSPLLGGSYEQYF. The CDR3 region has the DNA TGTGCCAGCTCACCACTCCTGGGGGGGTCCTACGAGCAGTACTTC.

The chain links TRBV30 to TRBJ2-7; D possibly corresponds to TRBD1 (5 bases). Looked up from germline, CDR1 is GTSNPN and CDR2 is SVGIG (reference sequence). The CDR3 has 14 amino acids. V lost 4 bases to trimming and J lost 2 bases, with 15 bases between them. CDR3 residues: CAWTPQAGPYEQYF. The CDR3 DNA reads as TGTGCCTGGACCCCGCAGGCAGGGCCCTACGAGCAGTACTTC.

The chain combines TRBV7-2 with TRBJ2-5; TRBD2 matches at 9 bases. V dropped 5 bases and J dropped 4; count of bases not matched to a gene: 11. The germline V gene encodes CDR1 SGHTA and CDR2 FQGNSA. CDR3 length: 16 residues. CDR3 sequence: CASSPPGTSGLETQYF. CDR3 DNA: TGTGCCAGCAGCCCCCCGGGAACTAGCGGGTTAGAGACCCAGTACTTC. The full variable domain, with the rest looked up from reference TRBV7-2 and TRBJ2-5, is GAGVSQSPSNKVTEKGKDVELRCDPISGHTALYWYRQSLGQGLEFLIYFQGNSAPDKSGLPSDRFSAERTGGSVSTLTIQRTQQEDSAVYLCASSPPGTSGLETQYFGPGTRLLVL.

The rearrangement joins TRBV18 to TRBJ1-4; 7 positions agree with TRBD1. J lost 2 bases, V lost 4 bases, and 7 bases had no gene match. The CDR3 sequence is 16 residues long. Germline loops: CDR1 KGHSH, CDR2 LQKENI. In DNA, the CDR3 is TGTGCCAGCTCACTCGGACAACAGGGGACTAATGAAAAACTGTTTTTT. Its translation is CASSLGQQGTNEKLFF.

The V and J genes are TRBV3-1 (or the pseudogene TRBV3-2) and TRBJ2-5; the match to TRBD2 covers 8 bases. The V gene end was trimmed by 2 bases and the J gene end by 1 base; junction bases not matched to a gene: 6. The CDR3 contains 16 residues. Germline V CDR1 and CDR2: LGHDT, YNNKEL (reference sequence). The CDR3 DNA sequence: TGTGCCAGCAGCCAACGGTCCGGGGGGGCCCAAGAGACCCAGTACTTC. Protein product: CASSQRSGGAQETQYF.

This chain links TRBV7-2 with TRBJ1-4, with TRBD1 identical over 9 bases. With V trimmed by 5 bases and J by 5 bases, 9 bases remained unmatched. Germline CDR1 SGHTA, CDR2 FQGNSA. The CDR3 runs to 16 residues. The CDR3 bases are TGTGCCAGCAGCCGCACAGGGGGCTCTGTCAATGAAAAACTGTTTTTT. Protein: CASSRTGGSVNEKLFF.

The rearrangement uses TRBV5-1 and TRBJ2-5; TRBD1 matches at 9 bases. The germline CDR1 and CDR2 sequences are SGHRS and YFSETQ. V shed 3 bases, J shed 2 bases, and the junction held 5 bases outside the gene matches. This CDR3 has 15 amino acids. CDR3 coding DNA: TGCGCCAGCAGCTCACAGGGGGCCCTTCAAGAGACCCAGTACTTC. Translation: CASSSQGALQETQYF. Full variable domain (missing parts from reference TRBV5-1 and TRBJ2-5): KAGVTQTPRYLIKTRGQQVTLSCSPISGHRSVSWYQQTPGQGLQFLFEYFSETQRNKGNFPGRFSGRQFSNSRSEMNVSTLELGDSALYLCASSSQGALQETQYFGPGTRLLVL.

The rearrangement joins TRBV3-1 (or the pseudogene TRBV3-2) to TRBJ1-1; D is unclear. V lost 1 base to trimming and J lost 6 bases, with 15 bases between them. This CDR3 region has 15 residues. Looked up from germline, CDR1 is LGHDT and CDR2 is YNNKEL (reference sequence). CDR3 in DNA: TGTGCCAGCAGCCAAGTTCCGTTCTCCGGGTCTGAAGCTTTCTTT. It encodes CASSQVPFSGSEAFF.

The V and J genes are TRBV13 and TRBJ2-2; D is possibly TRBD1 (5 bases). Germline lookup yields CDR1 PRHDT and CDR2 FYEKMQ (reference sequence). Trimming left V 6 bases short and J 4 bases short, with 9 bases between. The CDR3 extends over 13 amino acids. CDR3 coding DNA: TGTGCCAGCAGTTCCGACAGCACCGGGGAGCTGTTTTTT. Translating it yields CASSSDSTGELFF.